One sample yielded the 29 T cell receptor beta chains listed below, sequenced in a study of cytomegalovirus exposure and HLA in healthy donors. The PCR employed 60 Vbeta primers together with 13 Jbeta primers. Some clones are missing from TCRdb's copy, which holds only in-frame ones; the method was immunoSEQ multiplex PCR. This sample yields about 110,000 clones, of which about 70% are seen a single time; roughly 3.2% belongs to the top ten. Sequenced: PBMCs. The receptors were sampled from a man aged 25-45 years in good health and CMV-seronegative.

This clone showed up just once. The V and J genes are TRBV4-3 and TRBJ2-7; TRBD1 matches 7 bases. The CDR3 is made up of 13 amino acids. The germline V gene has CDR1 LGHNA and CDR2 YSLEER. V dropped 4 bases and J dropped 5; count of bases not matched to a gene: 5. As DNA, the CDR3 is TGCGCCAGCAGCCCGAACGACAGGGACGAGCAGTACTTC. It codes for CASSPNDRDEQYF.

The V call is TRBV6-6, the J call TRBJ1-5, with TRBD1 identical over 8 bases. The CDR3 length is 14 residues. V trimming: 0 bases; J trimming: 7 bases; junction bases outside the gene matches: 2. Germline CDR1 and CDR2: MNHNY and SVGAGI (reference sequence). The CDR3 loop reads CASSYSTGAQPQHF. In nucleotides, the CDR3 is TGTGCCAGCAGTTACTCGACAGGGGCCCAGCCCCAGCATTTT.

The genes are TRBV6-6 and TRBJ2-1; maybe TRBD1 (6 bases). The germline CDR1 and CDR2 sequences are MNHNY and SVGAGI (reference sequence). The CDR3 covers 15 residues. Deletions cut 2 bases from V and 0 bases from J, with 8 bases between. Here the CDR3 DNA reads TGTGCCAGCAGTTACCGGACAGTCTCCTACAATGAGCAGTTCTTC. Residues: CASSYRTVSYNEQFF.

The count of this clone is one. CDR3 sequence (DNA): TGTGCCAGCAGCGTGACAGGAATAAACACTGAAGCTTTCTTT. Amino acid sequence: CASSVTGINTEAFF. The V gene is TRBV9, the J gene TRBJ1-1, with D tentatively TRBD1 (6 bases). CDR3 length: 14 residues. V gave up 2 bases and J gave up 2 bases, with 10 bases separating them. Germline V gene data show CDR1 as SGDLS and CDR2 as YYNGEE.

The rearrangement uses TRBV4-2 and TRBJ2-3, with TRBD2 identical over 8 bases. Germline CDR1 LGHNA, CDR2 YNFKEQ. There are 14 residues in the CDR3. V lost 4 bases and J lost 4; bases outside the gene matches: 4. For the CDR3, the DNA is TGTGCCAGCAGCCCAACGACTAGCGCAGATACGCAGTATTTT. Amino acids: CASSPTTSADTQYF.

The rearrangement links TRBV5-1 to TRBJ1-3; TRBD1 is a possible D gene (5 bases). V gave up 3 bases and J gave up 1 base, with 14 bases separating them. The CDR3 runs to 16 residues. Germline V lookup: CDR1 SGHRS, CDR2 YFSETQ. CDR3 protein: CASSSSTAGSGNTIYF. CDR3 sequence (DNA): TGCGCCAGCAGCTCCTCGACAGCCGGGTCTGGAAACACCATATATTTT.

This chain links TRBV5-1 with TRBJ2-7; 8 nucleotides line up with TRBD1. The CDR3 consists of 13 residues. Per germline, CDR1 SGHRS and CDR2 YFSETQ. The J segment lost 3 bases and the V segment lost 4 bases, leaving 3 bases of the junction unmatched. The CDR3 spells CASSAQGGYEQYF. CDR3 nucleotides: TGCGCCAGCAGCGCACAGGGGGGCTACGAGCAGTACTTC.

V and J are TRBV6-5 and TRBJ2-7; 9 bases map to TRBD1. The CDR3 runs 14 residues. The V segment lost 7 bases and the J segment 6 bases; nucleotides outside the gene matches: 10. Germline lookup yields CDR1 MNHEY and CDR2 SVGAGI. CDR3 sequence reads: CASIKTGGGFEQYF. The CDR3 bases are TGTGCCAGCATCAAGACAGGGGGTGGGTTCGAGCAGTACTTC.

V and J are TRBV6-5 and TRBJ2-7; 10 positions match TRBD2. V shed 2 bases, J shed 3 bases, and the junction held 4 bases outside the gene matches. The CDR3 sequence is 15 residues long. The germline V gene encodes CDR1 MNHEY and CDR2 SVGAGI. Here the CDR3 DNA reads TGTGCCAGCAGTTACAGGGCTAGCGGGAGCTACGAGCAGTACTTC. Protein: CASSYRASGSYEQYF.

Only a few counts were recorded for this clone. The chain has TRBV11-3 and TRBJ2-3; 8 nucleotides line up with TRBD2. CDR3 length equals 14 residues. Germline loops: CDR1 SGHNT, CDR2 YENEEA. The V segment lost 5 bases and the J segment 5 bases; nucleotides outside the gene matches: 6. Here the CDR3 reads CASSPGGAEDTQYF. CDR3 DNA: TGTGCCAGCAGCCCCGGGGGGGCGGAAGATACGCAGTATTTT.

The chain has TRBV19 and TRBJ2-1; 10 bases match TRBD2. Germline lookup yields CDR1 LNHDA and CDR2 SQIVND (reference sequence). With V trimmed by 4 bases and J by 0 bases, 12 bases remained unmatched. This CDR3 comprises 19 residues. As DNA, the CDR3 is TGTGCCAGTAGTAGCGCTAGCGGGAGCCCCAAGAGCTCCTACAATGAGCAGTTCTTC. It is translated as CASSSASGSPKSSYNEQFF.

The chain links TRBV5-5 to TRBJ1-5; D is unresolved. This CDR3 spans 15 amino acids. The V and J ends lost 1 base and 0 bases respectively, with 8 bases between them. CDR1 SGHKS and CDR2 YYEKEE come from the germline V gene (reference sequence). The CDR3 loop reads CASSLTQNSNQPQHF. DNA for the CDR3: TGTGCCAGCAGCTTGACGCAGAATAGCAATCAGCCCCAGCATTTT.

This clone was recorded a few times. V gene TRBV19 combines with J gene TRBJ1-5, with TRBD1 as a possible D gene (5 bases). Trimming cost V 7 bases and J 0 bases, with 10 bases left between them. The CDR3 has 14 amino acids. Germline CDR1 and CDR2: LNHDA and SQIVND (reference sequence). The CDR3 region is CASTGGLSNQPQHF. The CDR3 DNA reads TGTGCCAGTACCGGGGGACTTAGCAATCAGCCCCAGCATTTT.

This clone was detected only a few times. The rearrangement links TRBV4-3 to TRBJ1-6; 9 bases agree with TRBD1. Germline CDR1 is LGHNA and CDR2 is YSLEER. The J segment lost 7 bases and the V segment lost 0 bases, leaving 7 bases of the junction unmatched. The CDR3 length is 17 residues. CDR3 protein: CASSQEPTGGWNSPLHF. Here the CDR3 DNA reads TGCGCCAGCAGCCAAGAACCAACAGGGGGCTGGAATTCACCCCTCCACTTT.

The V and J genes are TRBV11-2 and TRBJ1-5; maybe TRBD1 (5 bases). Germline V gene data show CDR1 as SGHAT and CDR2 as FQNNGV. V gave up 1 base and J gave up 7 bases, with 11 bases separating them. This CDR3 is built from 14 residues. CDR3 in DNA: TGTGCCAGCAGCTTAGGGGGGGGAACACAGCCCCAGCATTTT. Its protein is CASSLGGGTQPQHF.

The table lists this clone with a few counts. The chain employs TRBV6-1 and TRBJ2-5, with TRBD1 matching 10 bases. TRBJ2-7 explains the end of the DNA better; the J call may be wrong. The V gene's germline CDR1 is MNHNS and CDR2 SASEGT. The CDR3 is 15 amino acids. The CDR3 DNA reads TGTGCCAGCAGTGCGGACAGGGGGAGCTCCTACGAGCAGTACTTC. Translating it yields CASSADRGSSYEQYF.

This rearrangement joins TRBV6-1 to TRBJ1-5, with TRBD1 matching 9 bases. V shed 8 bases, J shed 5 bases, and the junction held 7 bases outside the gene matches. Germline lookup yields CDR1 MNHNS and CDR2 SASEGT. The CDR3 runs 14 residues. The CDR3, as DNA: TGTGCCAGCCACGATGGGACAGGGCATCAGCCCCAGCATTTT. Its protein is CASHDGTGHQPQHF.

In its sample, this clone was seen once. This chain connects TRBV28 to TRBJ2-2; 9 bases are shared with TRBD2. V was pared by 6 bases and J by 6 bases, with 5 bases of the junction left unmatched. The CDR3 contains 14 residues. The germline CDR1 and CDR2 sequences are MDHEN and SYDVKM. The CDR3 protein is CASRDSGGPGELFF. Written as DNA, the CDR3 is TGTGCCAGCAGGGATAGCGGGGGCCCCGGGGAGCTGTTTTTT.

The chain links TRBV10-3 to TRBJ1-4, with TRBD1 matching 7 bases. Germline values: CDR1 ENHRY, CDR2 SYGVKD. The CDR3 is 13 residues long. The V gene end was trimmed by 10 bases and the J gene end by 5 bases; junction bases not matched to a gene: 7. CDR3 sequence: CATNRGLNEKLFF. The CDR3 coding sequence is TGTGCCACAAACAGGGGATTAAATGAAAAACTGTTTTTT.

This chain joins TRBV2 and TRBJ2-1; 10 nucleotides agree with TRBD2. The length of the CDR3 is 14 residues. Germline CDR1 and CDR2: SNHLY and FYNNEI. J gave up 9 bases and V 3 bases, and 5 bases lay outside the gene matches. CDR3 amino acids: CASSDDLAGVEQFF. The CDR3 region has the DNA TGTGCCAGCAGTGACGACCTAGCGGGAGTTGAGCAGTTCTTC. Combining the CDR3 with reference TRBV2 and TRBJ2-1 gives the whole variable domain EPEVTQTPSHQVTQMGQEVILRCVPISNHLYFYWYRQILGQKVEFLVSFYNNEISEKSEIFDDQFSVERPDGSNFTLKIRSTKLEDSAMYFCASSDDLAGVEQFFGPGTRLTVL.

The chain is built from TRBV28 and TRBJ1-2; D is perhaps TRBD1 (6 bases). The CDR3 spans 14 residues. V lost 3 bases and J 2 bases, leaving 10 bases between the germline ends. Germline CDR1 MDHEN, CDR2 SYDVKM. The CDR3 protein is CASSLPGDNYGYTF. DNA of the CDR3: TGTGCCAGCAGTTTGCCAGGGGACAACTATGGCTACACCTTC.

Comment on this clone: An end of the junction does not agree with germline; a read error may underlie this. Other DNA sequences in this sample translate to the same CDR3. CDR3 amino acids: CASSGTGGAGNTIYF. DNA of the CDR3: TGTGCCAGCAGCGGGACAGGGGGGGCTGGAAACACCATATACTTT. The genes are TRBV9 and TRBJ1-3; 10 nucleotides agree with TRBD1. The germline V gene has CDR1 SGDLS and CDR2 YYNGEE. The CDR3 loop spans 15 amino acids.

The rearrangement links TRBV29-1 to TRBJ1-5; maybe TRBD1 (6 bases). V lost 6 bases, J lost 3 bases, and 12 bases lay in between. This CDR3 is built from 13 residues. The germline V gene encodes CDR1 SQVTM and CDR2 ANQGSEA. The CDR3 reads CSVVDSFNQPQHF. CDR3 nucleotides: TGCAGCGTCGTGGACAGCTTCAATCAGCCCCAGCATTTT. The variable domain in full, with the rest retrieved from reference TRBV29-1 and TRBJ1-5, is SAVISQKPSRDICQRGTSLTIQCQVDSQVTMMFWYRQQPGQSLTLIATANQGSEATYESGFVIDKFPISRPNLTFSTLTVSNMSPEDSSIYLCSVVDSFNQPQHFGDGTRLSIL.

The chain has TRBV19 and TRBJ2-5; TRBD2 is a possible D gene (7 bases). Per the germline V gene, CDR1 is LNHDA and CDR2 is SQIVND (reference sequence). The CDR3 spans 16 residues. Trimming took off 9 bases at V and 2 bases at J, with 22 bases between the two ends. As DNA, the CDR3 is TGTGCCAGGGATGTCGGGGGGCAGCCCATACAAGAGACCCAGTACTTC. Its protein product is CARDVGGQPIQETQYF.

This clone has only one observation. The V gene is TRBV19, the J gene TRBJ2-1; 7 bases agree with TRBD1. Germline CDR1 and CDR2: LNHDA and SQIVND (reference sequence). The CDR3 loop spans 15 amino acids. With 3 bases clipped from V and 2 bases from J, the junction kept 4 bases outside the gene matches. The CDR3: CASSIVTGTYNEQFF. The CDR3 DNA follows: TGTGCCAGTAGTATCGTGACAGGGACCTACAATGAGCAGTTCTTC.

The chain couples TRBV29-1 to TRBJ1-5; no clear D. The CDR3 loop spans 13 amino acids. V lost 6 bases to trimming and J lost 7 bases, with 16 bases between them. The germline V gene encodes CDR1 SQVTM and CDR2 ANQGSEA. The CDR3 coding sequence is TGCAGCGTGGTTATCCCCGGGAGCCAGCCCCAGCATTTT. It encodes CSVVIPGSQPQHF. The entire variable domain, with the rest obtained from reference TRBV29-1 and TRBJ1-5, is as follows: SAVISQKPSRDICQRGTSLTIQCQVDSQVTMMFWYRQQPGQSLTLIATANQGSEATYESGFVIDKFPISRPNLTFSTLTVSNMSPEDSSIYLCSVVIPGSQPQHFGDGTRLSIL.

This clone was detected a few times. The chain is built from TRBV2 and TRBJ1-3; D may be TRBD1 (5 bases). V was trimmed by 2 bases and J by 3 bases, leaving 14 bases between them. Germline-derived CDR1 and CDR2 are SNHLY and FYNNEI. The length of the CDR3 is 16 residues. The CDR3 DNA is TGTGCCAGCAGTGAAAGCCAGGTGGGGCTTGGAAACACCATATATTTT. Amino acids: CASSESQVGLGNTIYF.

The DNA for the CDR3 is TGTGCCAGCAGCTTTAGGAGGGCTAGCACAGATACGCAGTATTTT. Its protein is CASSFRRASTDTQYF. The chain has TRBV11-1 and TRBJ2-3; the D gene is possibly TRBD2 (6 bases). Trimming cost V 3 bases and J 0 bases, with 10 bases left between them. Germline V gives CDR1 SGHAT, CDR2 FQDESV (reference sequence). The CDR3 covers 15 residues.

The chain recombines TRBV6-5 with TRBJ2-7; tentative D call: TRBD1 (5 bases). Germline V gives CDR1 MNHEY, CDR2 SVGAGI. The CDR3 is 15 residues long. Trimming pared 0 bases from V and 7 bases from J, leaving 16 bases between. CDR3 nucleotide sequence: TGTGCCAGCAGTTACTCGATGAGACAGAGTTTTGAGCAGTACTTC. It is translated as CASSYSMRQSFEQYF.